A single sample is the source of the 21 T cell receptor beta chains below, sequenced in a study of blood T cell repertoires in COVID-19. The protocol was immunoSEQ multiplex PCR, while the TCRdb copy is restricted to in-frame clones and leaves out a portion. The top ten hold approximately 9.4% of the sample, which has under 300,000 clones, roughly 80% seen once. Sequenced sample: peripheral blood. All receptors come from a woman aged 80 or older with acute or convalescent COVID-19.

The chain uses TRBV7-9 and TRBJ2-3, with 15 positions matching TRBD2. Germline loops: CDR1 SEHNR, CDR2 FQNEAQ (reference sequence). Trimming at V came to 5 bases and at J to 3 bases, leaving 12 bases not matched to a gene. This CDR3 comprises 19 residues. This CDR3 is CASSPRTSGGARGTDTQYF. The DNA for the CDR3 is TGTGCCAGCAGCCCCCGGACTAGCGGGGGGGCCCGAGGAACAGATACGCAGTATTTT.

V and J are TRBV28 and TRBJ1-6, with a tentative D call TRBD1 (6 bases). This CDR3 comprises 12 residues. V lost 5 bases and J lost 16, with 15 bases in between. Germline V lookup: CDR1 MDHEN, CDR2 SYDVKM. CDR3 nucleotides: TGTGCCAGCAGTAGGGGGGGAGGGTCTCTCCACTTT. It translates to CASSRGGGSLHF.

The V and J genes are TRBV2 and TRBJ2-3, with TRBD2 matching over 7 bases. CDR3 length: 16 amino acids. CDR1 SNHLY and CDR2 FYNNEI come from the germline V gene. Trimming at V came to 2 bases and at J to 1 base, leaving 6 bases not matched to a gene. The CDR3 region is CASSENPSGGTDTQYF. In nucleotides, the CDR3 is TGTGCCAGCAGTGAAAATCCCAGCGGGGGCACAGATACGCAGTATTTT.

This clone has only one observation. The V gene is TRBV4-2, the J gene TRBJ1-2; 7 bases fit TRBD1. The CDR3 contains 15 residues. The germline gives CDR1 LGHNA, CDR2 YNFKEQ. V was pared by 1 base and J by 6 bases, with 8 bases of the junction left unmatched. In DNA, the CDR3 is TGTGCCAGCAGCCAAGGTGGGCGGCAGGGGGATGGCTACACCTTC. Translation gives CASSQGGRQGDGYTF.

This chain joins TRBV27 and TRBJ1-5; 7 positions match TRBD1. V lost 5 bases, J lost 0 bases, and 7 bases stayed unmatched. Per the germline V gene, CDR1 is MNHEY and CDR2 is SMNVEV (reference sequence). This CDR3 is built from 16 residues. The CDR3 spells CASSRKGTDSNQPQHF. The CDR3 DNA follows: TGTGCCAGCAGTCGGAAAGGGACAGATAGCAATCAGCCCCAGCATTTT.

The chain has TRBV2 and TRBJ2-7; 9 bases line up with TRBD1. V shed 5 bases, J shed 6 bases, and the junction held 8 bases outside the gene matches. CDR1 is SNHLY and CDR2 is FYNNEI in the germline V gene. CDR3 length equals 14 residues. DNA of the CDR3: TGTGCCAGCAGTTCCGGGACAGGGACTCTCGAGCAGTACTTC. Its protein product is CASSSGTGTLEQYF.

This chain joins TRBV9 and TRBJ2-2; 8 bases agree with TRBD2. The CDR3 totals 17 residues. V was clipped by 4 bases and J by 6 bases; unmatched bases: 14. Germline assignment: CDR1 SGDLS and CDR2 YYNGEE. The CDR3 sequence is CASSPWRGDTYAGELFF. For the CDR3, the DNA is TGTGCCAGCAGCCCGTGGCGGGGGGACACTTACGCCGGGGAGCTGTTTTTT.

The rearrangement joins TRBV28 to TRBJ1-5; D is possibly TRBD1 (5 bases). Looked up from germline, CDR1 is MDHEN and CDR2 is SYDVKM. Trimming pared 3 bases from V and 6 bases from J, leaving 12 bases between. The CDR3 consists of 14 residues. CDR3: CASSLAGRFQPQHF. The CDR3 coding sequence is TGTGCCAGCAGTTTGGCAGGGAGGTTTCAGCCCCAGCATTTT.

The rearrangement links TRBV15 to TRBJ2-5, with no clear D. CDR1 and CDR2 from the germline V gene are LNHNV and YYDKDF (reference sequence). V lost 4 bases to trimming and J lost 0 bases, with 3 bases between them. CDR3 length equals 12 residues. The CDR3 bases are TGTGCCACCAGCATATACCAAGAGACCCAGTACTTC. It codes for CATSIYQETQYF.

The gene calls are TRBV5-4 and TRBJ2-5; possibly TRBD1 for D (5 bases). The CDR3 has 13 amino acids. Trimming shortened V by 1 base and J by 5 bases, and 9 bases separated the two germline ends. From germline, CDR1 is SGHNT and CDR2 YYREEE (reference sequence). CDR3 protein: CASSLYNRETQYF. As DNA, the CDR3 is TGTGCCAGCAGCTTGTACAACAGGGAGACCCAGTACTTC.

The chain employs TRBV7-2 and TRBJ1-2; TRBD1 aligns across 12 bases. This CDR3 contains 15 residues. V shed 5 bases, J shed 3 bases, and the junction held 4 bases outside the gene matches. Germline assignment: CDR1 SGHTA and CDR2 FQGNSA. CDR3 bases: TGTGCCAGCAGCCCCCGGGACAGGGGGCACTATGGCTACACCTTC. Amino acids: CASSPRDRGHYGYTF.

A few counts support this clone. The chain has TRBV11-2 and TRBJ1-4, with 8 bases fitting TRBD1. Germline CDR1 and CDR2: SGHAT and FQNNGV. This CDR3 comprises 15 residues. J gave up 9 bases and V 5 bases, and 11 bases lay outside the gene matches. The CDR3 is CASSPGQDRVKKLFF. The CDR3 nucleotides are TGTGCCAGCAGCCCGGGACAGGATCGGGTGAAAAAACTGTTTTTT.

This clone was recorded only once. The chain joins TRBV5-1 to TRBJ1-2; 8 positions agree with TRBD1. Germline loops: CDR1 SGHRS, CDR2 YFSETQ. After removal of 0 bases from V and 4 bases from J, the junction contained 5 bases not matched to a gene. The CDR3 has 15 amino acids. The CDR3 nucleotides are TGCGCCAGCAGCTTGGCCTCAGGGGGCAGCTATGGCTACACCTTC. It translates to CASSLASGGSYGYTF. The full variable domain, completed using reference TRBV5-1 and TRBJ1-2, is KAGVTQTPRYLIKTRGQQVTLSCSPISGHRSVSWYQQTPGQGLQFLFEYFSETQRNKGNFPGRFSGRQFSNSRSEMNVSTLELGDSALYLCASSLASGGSYGYTFGSGTRLTVV.

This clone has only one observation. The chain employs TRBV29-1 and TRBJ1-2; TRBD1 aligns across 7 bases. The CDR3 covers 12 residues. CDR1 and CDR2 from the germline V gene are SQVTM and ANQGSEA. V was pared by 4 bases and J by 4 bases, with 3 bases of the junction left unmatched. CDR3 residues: CSVAGGVYGYTF. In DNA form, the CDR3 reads TGCAGCGTTGCAGGGGGAGTCTATGGCTACACCTTC. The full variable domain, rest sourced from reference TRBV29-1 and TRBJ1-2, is SAVISQKPSRDICQRGTSLTIQCQVDSQVTMMFWYRQQPGQSLTLIATANQGSEATYESGFVIDKFPISRPNLTFSTLTVSNMSPEDSSIYLCSVAGGVYGYTFGSGTRLTVV.

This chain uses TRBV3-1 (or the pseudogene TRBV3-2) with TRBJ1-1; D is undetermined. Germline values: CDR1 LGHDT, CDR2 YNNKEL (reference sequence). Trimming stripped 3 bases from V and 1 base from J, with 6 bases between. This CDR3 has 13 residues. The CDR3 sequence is CASSQAGNTEAFF. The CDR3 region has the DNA TGTGCCAGCAGCCAGGCGGGGAACACTGAAGCTTTCTTT.

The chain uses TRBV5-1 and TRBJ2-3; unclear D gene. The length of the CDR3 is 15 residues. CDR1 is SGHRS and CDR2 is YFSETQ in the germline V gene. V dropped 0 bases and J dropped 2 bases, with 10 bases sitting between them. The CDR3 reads CASSLDSVFTDTQYF. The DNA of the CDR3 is TGCGCCAGCAGCTTGGATTCGGTGTTCACAGATACGCAGTATTTT.

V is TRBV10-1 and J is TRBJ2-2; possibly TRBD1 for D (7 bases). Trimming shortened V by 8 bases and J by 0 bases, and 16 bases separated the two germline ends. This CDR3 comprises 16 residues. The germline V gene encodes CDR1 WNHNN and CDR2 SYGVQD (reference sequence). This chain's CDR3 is CASRRAGTANTGELFF. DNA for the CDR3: TGCGCCAGCCGGAGGGCCGGGACAGCGAACACCGGGGAGCTGTTTTTT.

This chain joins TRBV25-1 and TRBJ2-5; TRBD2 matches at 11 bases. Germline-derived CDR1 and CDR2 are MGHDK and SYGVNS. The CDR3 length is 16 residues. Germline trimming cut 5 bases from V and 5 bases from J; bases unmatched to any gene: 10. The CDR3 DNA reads TGTGCCAGCAGTCGACCCGGACTAGCGGGTGGGGAGACCCAGTACTTC. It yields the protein CASSRPGLAGGETQYF.

The CDR3 spells CASSPPTLAGGANEQFF. The CDR3 DNA sequence: TGTGCCAGCAGCCCCCCAACTCTAGCGGGGGGCGCCAATGAGCAGTTCTTC. The chain uses TRBV25-1 and TRBJ2-1; TRBD2 aligns across 11 bases. J was trimmed by 6 bases and V by 6 bases; bases with no gene match: 13. The CDR3 consists of 17 residues. The germline CDR1 and CDR2 sequences are MGHDK and SYGVNS. The variable domain in full, completed from reference TRBV25-1 and TRBJ2-1, reads EADIYQTPRYLVIGTGKKITLECSQTMGHDKMYWYQQDPGMELHLIHYSYGVNSTEKGDLSSESTVSRIRTEHFPLTLESARPSHTSQYLCASSPPTLAGGANEQFFGPGTRLTVL.

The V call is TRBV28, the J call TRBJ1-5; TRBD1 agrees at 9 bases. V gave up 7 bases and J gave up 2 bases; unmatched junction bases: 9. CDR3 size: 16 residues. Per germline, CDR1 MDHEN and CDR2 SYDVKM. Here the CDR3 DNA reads TGTGCCAGCAAATTTACAGGGGGCCGGGGCAATCAGCCCCAGCATTTT. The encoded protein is CASKFTGGRGNQPQHF.

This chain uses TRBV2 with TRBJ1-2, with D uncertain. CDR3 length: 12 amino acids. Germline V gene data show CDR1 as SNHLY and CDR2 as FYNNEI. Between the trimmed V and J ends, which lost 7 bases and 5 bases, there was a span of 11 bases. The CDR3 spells CASTPRSYGYTF. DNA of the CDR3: TGTGCCAGCACCCCTCGGAGTTATGGCTACACCTTC.